The 5 T cell receptor beta chains below were found in one sample sequenced in a study of blood T cell repertoires in COVID-19. Sequencing was performed with immunoSEQ multiplex PCR; in TCRdb, only in-frame clones are kept and a portion is missing. The data show about 42,000 clones, more than 85% seen once. Sequenced: peripheral blood. The receptors derive from a human donor in a cohort sampled during active COVID-19.

About this clone: This same CDR3 is encoded by further DNA sequences in the sample. The chain uses TRBV11-2 and TRBJ1-2, with no clear D. The CDR3 is 15 residues long. The germline V gene encodes CDR1 SGHAT and CDR2 FQNNGV. V was pared by 3 bases and J by 5 bases, with 16 bases between. The CDR3 coding sequence is TGTGCCAGCAGCTTTTTGGGCACGGGAAATTATGGCTACACCTTC. Protein sequence: CASSFLGTGNYGYTF.

This chain joins TRBV7-2 and TRBJ2-1, with 13 bases lining up with TRBD2. Losses at the gene ends were 5 bases for V and 4 bases for J; bases not matched to a gene: 5. CDR1 and CDR2 from the germline V gene are SGHTA and FQGNSA. This CDR3 region has 16 residues. The CDR3 DNA reads as TGTGCCAGCAGCCTTACTAGCGGGGGGGGATACAATGAGCAGTTCTTC. Translated, it gives CASSLTSGGGYNEQFF.

This clone was counted a few times. The chain links TRBV7-3 to TRBJ1-1; D is uncertain. Germline loops: CDR1 SGHTA, CDR2 FQGTGA. The CDR3 has 14 residues. Trimming pared 2 bases from V and 4 bases from J, leaving 11 bases between. The chain's CDR3 is CASSLVQGSTEAFF. The DNA for the CDR3 is TGTGCCAGCAGCTTAGTTCAAGGGAGCACTGAAGCTTTCTTT.

The genes are TRBV25-1 and TRBJ1-1, with D possibly matching TRBD1 (6 bases). The V end was cut by 5 bases, the J end by 4 bases, with 11 bases between. CDR3 length equals 13 residues. Germline V gene lookup returns CDR1 MGHDK and CDR2 SYGVNS. CDR3 DNA: TGTGCCAGCAGTACAGGGTTGGGCACTGAAGCTTTCTTT. It codes for CASSTGLGTEAFF.

The rearrangement joins TRBV29-1 to TRBJ1-1; a possible D gene is TRBD1 (6 bases). Trimming removed 2 bases from V and 1 base from J, with 8 bases in between. CDR1 is SQVTM and CDR2 is ANQGSEA in the germline V gene. The CDR3 has 13 amino acids. The CDR3 spells CSVETGKNTEAFF. In nucleotides, the CDR3 is TGCAGCGTTGAAACAGGGAAGAACACTGAAGCTTTCTTT.